This T cell receptor (beta chain) was captured in a study of cytomegalovirus exposure and HLA in healthy donors. Study background: An earlier analysis found 120 million or so unique TCR beta sequences from approximately 190 million T cells. Unique TCRs from HLA-typed donors, some 85 million of them, were held in an early data release.

13 Jbeta primers and 60 Vbeta primers were used for the PCR. Profiled with immunoSEQ multiplex PCR; TCRdb holds only in-frame clones, not every one. The sample carries 65,000 to 75,000 clones, around 76% recorded once. This clonotype originated in a man between 50 and 59 years old in good health and CMV-seronegative. What was sequenced was PBMCs.

For the CDR3, the DNA is TGCGCCAGCAGCCAAAGGACAGGGGGCGGAGGGGACATTCAGTACTTC. Protein product: CASSQRTGGGGDIQYF. V and J are TRBV4-3 and TRBJ2-4; TRBD1 matches at 11 bases. The germline gives CDR1 LGHNA, CDR2 YSLEER. The CDR3 runs 16 residues. After removal of 2 bases from V and 8 bases from J, the junction contained 8 bases not matched to a gene.